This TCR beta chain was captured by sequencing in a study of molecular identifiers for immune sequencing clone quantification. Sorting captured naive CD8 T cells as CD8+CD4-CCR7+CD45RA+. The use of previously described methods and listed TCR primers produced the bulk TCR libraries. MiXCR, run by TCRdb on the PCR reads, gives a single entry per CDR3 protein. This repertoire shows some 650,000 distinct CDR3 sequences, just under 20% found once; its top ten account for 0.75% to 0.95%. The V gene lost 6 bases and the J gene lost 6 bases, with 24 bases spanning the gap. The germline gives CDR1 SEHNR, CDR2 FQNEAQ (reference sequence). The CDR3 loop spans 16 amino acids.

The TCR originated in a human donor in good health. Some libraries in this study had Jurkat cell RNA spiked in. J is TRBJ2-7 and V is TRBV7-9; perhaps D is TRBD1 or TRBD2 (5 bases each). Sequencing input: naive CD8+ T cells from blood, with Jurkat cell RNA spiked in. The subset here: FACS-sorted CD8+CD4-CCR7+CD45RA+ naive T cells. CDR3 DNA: TGTGCCAGCAGTACCACCCTTACCGGGACGCCCTTCGAGCAGTACTTC. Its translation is CASSTTLTGTPFEQYF.